This T cell receptor (beta chain) was captured in a study of T cell changes during pregnancy in multiple sclerosis. Some clones are missing from TCRdb's copy, which holds only in-frame ones; the method was immunoSEQ multiplex PCR. The sample yields roughly 30,000 clones, 89% seen once. This TCR came from a female donor with multiple sclerosis, enrolled in a pregnancy study. Source: CD8+ T cells from peripheral blood mononuclear cells, taken in the second trimester of pregnancy.

Here the CDR3 reads CASSPQVGQAYEQYF. The DNA of the CDR3 is TGTGCCAGCAGCCCCCAAGTGGGGCAGGCCTACGAGCAGTACTTC. V usage is TRBV7-9 and J usage is TRBJ2-7; tentative D call: TRBD1 (5 bases). Trimming pared 5 bases from V and 2 bases from J, leaving 16 bases between. Germline V gene data show CDR1 as SEHNR and CDR2 as FQNEAQ (reference sequence). This CDR3 has 15 residues.